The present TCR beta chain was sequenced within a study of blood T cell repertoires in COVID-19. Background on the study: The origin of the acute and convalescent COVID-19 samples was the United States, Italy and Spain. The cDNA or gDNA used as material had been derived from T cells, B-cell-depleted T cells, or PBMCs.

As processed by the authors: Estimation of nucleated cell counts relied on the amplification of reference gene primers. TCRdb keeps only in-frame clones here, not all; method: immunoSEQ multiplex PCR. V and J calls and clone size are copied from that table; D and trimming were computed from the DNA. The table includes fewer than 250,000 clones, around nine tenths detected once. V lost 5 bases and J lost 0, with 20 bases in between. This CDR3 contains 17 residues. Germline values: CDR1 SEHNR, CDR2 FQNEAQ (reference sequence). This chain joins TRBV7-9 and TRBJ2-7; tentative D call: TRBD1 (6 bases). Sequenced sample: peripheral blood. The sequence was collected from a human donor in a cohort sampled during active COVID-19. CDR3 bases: TGTGCCAGCAGCCCCACTCCCAGGGGCCCAAGCTCCTACGAGCAGTACTTC. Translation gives CASSPTPRGPSSYEQYF.